The 14 T cell receptor beta chains presented below share a single source sample, sequenced in a study of T cell clonotyping in hematopoietic cell transplantation. Measured with immunoSEQ multiplex PCR; TCRdb has only the in-frame clones, and not every one. The table records about 41,000 clones, 85% of them present only once. Regarding time point: recipient sample about 28 days before transplant, after cytoreduction. The sequencing used peripheral blood mononuclear cells, collected before stem cell transplant. The origin of the receptors is a man aged 60-69 years with acute myeloid leukemia. Some clones in this sample may be carry-over from other donors' samples.

To note about this clone: The conserved closing phenylalanine or tryptophan is absent in this CDR3, likely reflecting a read error. The DNA is omitted, as the CDR3 cannot be located on it reliably, and the CDR3 follows TCRdb's listing. The chain joins TRBV23-1 to TRBJ2-7; the table calls TRBD2, which could not be checked here. TRBV23-1 is assigned to the ORF class and has an uncertain function. From its first to its last residue, the CDR3 has 11 amino acids. This CDR3 reads CASGGTGGTLA.

This chain uses TRBV2 with TRBJ2-3; D gene ambiguous. Germline V gives CDR1 SNHLY, CDR2 FYNNEI. The CDR3 has 11 residues. V was clipped by 5 bases and J by 2 bases, with 2 bases between them. CDR3 nucleotide sequence: TGTGCCAGCAGTTACACAGATACGCAGTATTTT. Residues: CASSYTDTQYF. The full variable domain, with the rest looked up from reference TRBV2 and TRBJ2-3, is EPEVTQTPSHQVTQMGQEVILRCVPISNHLYFYWYRQILGQKVEFLVSFYNNEISEKSEIFDDQFSVERPDGSNFTLKIRSTKLEDSAMYFCASSYTDTQYFGPGTRLTVL.

The chain combines TRBV7-2 with TRBJ1-2; unclear D gene. CDR3 length: 12 amino acids. V lost 5 bases, J lost 4 bases, and 8 bases lay in between. CDR1 and CDR2 from the germline V gene are SGHTA and FQGNSA. CDR3 region: CASSVMGYGYTF. The CDR3 region has the DNA TGTGCCAGCAGCGTGATGGGCTATGGCTACACCTTC.

The chain recombines TRBV6-1 with TRBJ2-7; 12 bases align to TRBD1. Germline CDR1 is MNHNS and CDR2 is SASEGT. J lost 6 bases, V lost 10 bases, and 7 bases had no gene match. CDR3 size: 13 residues. As DNA, the CDR3 is TGTGCCAACAAGGGACAGGGGGCACGCGAGCAGTACTTC. Encoded protein: CANKGQGAREQYF.

J is TRBJ2-5 and V is TRBV28; D remains unclear. The CDR3 runs 13 residues. Trimming took 5 bases from V and 6 from J, leaving 13 bases between them. The germline V gene encodes CDR1 MDHEN and CDR2 SYDVKM. The CDR3 loop is CASSPLAGQTQYF. The CDR3 DNA reads TGTGCCAGCAGTCCCCTCGCTGGGCAGACCCAGTACTTC.

CDR3 nucleotides: TGTGCCAGCAGCTTGTCTGTGGATACGCAGTATTTT. Encoded protein: CASSLSVDTQYF. J is TRBJ2-3 and V is TRBV5-6; D gene uncertain. The CDR3 has 12 amino acids. The V end was cut by 1 base, the J end by 6 bases, with 6 bases between. The germline gives CDR1 SGHDT, CDR2 YYEEEE. The full variable domain, with the rest looked up from reference TRBV5-6 and TRBJ2-3, is DAGVTQSPTHLIKTRGQQVTLRCSPKSGHDTVSWYQQALGQGPQFIFQYYEEEERQRGNFPDRFSGHQFPNYSSELNVNALLLGDSALYLCASSLSVDTQYFGPGTRLTVL.

Here the CDR3 reads CASSEPKRGGLTGELFF. The CDR3 DNA reads TGTGCCAGCAGTGAACCTAAGCGGGGGGGCCTCACCGGGGAGCTGTTTTTT. The J gene is TRBJ2-2, the V gene TRBV2; TRBD2 aligns across 10 bases. The CDR3 runs 17 residues. Germline values: CDR1 SNHLY, CDR2 FYNNEI. The J segment lost 4 bases and the V segment lost 2 bases, leaving 7 bases of the junction unmatched.

As DNA, the CDR3 is TGTGCCAGCAGGATACAACAGGGAGAGAACACTGAAGCTTTCTTT. It encodes CASRIQQGENTEAFF. The chain has TRBV28 and TRBJ1-1, with D possibly TRBD1 on 6 matching bases. The CDR3 loop spans 15 amino acids. Germline CDR1 reads MDHEN; CDR2 reads SYDVKM. The V and J ends lost 6 bases and 1 base respectively, with 15 bases between them.

The J gene is TRBJ2-1, the V gene TRBV25-1; 7 positions agree with TRBD2. Trimming removed 5 bases from V and 4 bases from J; junction bases left unmatched: 11. Germline V gene sequence: CDR1 MGHDK, CDR2 SYGVNS. CDR3 length: 16 amino acids. DNA for the CDR3: TGTGCCAGCAGTCTGAGCGGGGAAAAACGGTACAATGAGCAGTTCTTC. Translation gives CASSLSGEKRYNEQFF.

The genes are TRBV2 and TRBJ1-3, with D possibly TRBD1 on 6 matching bases. This CDR3 has 15 amino acids. V was trimmed by 5 bases and J by 4 bases, leaving 15 bases between them. The germline CDR1 and CDR2 sequences are SNHLY and FYNNEI. Here the CDR3 reads CASSRAGGGGNTIYF. As DNA, the CDR3 is TGTGCCAGCAGTCGGGCGGGAGGGGGAGGAAACACCATATATTTT.

This chain joins TRBV5-6 and TRBJ2-2; D is unclear. CDR1 and CDR2 from the germline V gene are SGHDT and YYEEEE. The CDR3 spans 15 residues. V dropped 0 bases and J dropped 6 bases, with 12 bases sitting between them. Here the CDR3 DNA reads TGTGCCAGCAGCTTGGAAGTAGGTAGACCCGGGGAGCTGTTTTTT. It specifies CASSLEVGRPGELFF. Looking up the rest from reference TRBV5-6 and TRBJ2-2 gives the full variable domain: DAGVTQSPTHLIKTRGQQVTLRCSPKSGHDTVSWYQQALGQGPQFIFQYYEEEERQRGNFPDRFSGHQFPNYSSELNVNALLLGDSALYLCASSLEVGRPGELFFGEGSRLTVL.

The CDR3 DNA follows: TGTGCCAGCAGCCAACTTGGTCGAGCTAGCGGGGGGGCCGGGGAGACCCAGTACTTC. This gives the protein CASSQLGRASGGAGETQYF. The rearrangement links TRBV4-2 to TRBJ2-5; TRBD2 matches 12 bases. Looked up from germline, CDR1 is LGHNA and CDR2 is YNFKEQ. The CDR3 extends over 19 amino acids. V shed 2 bases and J 5 bases; nucleotides not matched to a gene: 15.

This chain uses TRBV7-9 with TRBJ1-2, with D perhaps matching TRBD1 (5 bases). This CDR3 has 13 residues. Trimming took 3 bases from V and 8 from J, leaving 13 bases between them. CDR1 is SEHNR and CDR2 is FQNEAQ in the germline V gene (reference sequence). The DNA for the CDR3 is TGTGCCAGCAGCTTCCCGGTGGACACCGGCTACACCTTC. This encodes CASSFPVDTGYTF.

This clone has just a few counts. The rearrangement uses TRBV28 and TRBJ1-2; the match to TRBD1 covers 7 bases. Germline CDR1 is MDHEN and CDR2 is SYDVKM. J gave up 4 bases and V 7 bases, and 18 bases lay outside the gene matches. CDR3 length: 17 amino acids. The CDR3: CASMGPFSRTGSYGYTF. CDR3 DNA sequence: TGTGCCAGCATGGGCCCTTTTTCTAGGACAGGCAGCTATGGCTACACCTTC.